Below, 21 T cell receptor beta chains from the same sample are listed, as sequenced in a study of cytomegalovirus exposure and HLA in healthy donors. The assay was immunoSEQ multiplex PCR, and TCRdb's table has in-frame clones only and misses some. The sample has 140,000 to 150,000 clones, roughly nine tenths seen once. What was sequenced was PBMCs. All receptors come from a man between 18 and 29 years old in good health and CMV-seronegative.

The chain links TRBV28 to TRBJ1-5; 8 bases fit TRBD1. With V trimmed by 3 bases and J by 5 bases, 6 bases remained unmatched. The germline V gene encodes CDR1 MDHEN and CDR2 SYDVKM. This CDR3 has 15 amino acids. The CDR3 loop is CASSFRTGKYQPQHF. The CDR3 nucleotides are TGTGCCAGCAGTTTTCGGACAGGGAAATATCAGCCCCAGCATTTT. Combining the CDR3 with reference TRBV28 and TRBJ1-5 gives the whole variable domain DVKVTQSSRYLVKRTGEKVFLECVQDMDHENMFWYRQDPGLGLRLIYFSYDVKMKEKGDIPEGYSVSREKKERFSLILESASTNQTSMYLCASSFRTGKYQPQHFGDGTRLSIL.

V gene TRBV2 combines with J gene TRBJ2-7; D gene uncertain. Trimming took off 7 bases at V and 2 bases at J, with 9 bases between the two ends. CDR1 and CDR2 from the germline V gene are SNHLY and FYNNEI. The CDR3 is 12 amino acids. The CDR3 nucleotides read TGTGCCAGCATAGGCGGAACCTACGAGCAGTACTTC. Protein product: CASIGGTYEQYF.

This chain's CDR3 is CASSLTSGGTDTQYF. In nucleotides, the CDR3 is TGTGCCAGCAGCTTAACTAGCGGGGGCACAGATACGCAGTATTTT. This chain links TRBV9 with TRBJ2-3, with 10 positions matching TRBD2. With V trimmed by 4 bases and J by 1 base, 3 bases remained unmatched. CDR1 and CDR2 (germline): SGDLS, YYNGEE. This CDR3 has 15 amino acids.

The chain recombines TRBV9 with TRBJ1-2, with D perhaps TRBD1 (5 bases). The CDR3 length is 11 residues. Germline-derived CDR1 and CDR2 are SGDLS and YYNGEE. V was pared by 4 bases and J by 13 bases, with 14 bases between. The CDR3, as DNA: TGTGCCAGCAGCCCGGGGGAGGTTCCCACCTTC. This encodes CASSPGEVPTF.

In this sample, this clone turned up once. The chain is built from TRBV5-1 and TRBJ1-1; D might be TRBD1 (5 bases). Trimming cost V 4 bases and J 4 bases, with 17 bases left between them. The CDR3 loop spans 15 amino acids. Germline CDR1 SGHRS, CDR2 YFSETQ. The CDR3 loop is CASSPAQGLGTEAFF. In nucleotides, the CDR3 is TGCGCCAGCAGCCCGGCCCAGGGTCTAGGCACTGAAGCTTTCTTT.

J is TRBJ2-1 and V is TRBV2; D may be TRBD1 (5 bases). The V end lost 3 bases, the J end lost 8 bases, and 11 bases lay between the germline ends. There are 13 residues in the CDR3. Germline CDR1 reads SNHLY; CDR2 reads FYNNEI. The DNA of the CDR3 is TGTGCCAGCAGTGACAGGGCCTCCTATGAGCAGTTCTTC. Protein product: CASSDRASYEQFF.

This clone was observed a single time. The chain has TRBV7-8 and TRBJ1-6, with D possibly TRBD1 on 5 matching bases. The V gene lost 3 bases and the J gene lost 2 bases, with 17 bases spanning the gap. Germline lookup yields CDR1 SGHVS and CDR2 FQNEAQ. The CDR3 has 18 amino acids. In nucleotides, the CDR3 is TGTGCCAGCAGCTTGCCTCAGGGTGCCAACCCCTATAATTCACCCCTCCACTTT. Amino acid sequence: CASSLPQGANPYNSPLHF.

V is TRBV9 and J is TRBJ2-1; 15 nucleotides align to TRBD2. The CDR3 spans 19 residues. Germline loops: CDR1 SGDLS, CDR2 YYNGEE. After removal of 4 bases from V and 0 bases from J, the junction contained 8 bases not matched to a gene. The DNA of the CDR3 is TGTGCCAGCAGCCCCCTCGGGACTAGCGGGGGGAGCTCCTACAATGAGCAGTTCTTC. This gives the protein CASSPLGTSGGSSYNEQFF.

This rearrangement joins TRBV5-1 to TRBJ2-3; D uncertain. The CDR3 runs 15 residues. The V end lost 4 bases, the J end lost 1 base, and 13 bases lay between the germline ends. Germline CDR1 reads SGHRS; CDR2 reads YFSETQ. The CDR3 nucleotides read TGCGCCAGCAGCCGAGTGGAGCTCCGCACAGATACGCAGTATTTT. Its protein product is CASSRVELRTDTQYF.

The J gene is TRBJ2-3, the V gene TRBV10-3; D is undetermined. CDR3 length: 17 amino acids. The germline V gene has CDR1 ENHRY and CDR2 SYGVKD. V was cut by 0 bases and J by 1 base, with 14 bases left in between. The CDR3 DNA reads TGTGCCATCAGTGAGTCCGACACAAATCTTCGCACAGATACGCAGTATTTT. Translation gives CAISESDTNLRTDTQYF.

CDR3 coding DNA: TGTGCCAGCAGCCGTAGCGGGGGGCCCGAAGAGACCCAGTACTTC. It specifies CASSRSGGPEETQYF. This chain connects TRBV7-8 to TRBJ2-5, with 10 bases lining up with TRBD2. CDR1 is SGHVS, CDR2 FQNEAQ, per germline. V lost 5 bases to trimming and J lost 3 bases; unmatched junction nucleotides: 6. This CDR3 has 15 amino acids.

The chain carries TRBV7-8 and TRBJ2-2, with 8 bases matching TRBD1. CDR3 length equals 18 residues. Germline V lookup: CDR1 SGHVS, CDR2 FQNEAQ. Trimming took 2 bases from V and 0 from J; bases not matched to a gene: 8. The DNA for the CDR3 is TGTGCCAGCAGCTTAAGGACAGGGAGCCTGGCGAACACCGGGGAGCTGTTTTTT. Translating gives CASSLRTGSLANTGELFF. Based on the CDR3 plus reference TRBV7-8 and TRBJ2-2, the full variable domain is GAGVSQSPRYKVAKRGQDVALRCDPISGHVSLFWYQQALGQGPEFLTYFQNEAQLDKSGLPSDRFFAERPEGSVSTLKIQRTQQEDSAVYLCASSLRTGSLANTGELFFGEGSRLTVL.

The CDR3 DNA is TGTGCCAGCAGCGAAGGCGGGGAGGCCACCAATGAGCAGTTCTTC. This encodes CASSEGGEATNEQFF. V gene TRBV9 combines with J gene TRBJ2-1; D possibly corresponds to TRBD2 (6 bases). Looked up from germline, CDR1 is SGDLS and CDR2 is YYNGEE. V lost 3 bases, J lost 6 bases, and 16 bases lay in between. The CDR3 loop spans 15 amino acids.

V and J are TRBV9 and TRBJ1-2; TRBD1 matches 10 bases. Trimming took 3 bases from V and 4 from J; bases not matched to a gene: 9. This CDR3 has 16 amino acids. Germline values: CDR1 SGDLS, CDR2 YYNGEE. The CDR3 region is CASSATGTGARYGYTF. The CDR3 DNA follows: TGTGCCAGCAGCGCTACCGGGACAGGGGCCCGCTATGGCTACACCTTC.

V and J are TRBV6-5 and TRBJ1-2; 7 bases map to TRBD1. CDR3 size: 12 residues. Losses at the gene ends were 9 bases for V and 4 bases for J; bases not matched to a gene: 5. Germline CDR1 reads MNHEY; CDR2 reads SVGAGI. The CDR3 nucleotides read TGTGCCAGTTGGGGGACAGTCTATGGCTACACCTTC. It specifies CASWGTVYGYTF.

The chain recombines TRBV18 with TRBJ1-2; perhaps TRBD1 as D (5 bases). Germline V lookup: CDR1 KGHSH, CDR2 LQKENI. V shed 3 bases and J shed 3 bases, with 14 bases lying between them. There are 15 residues in the CDR3. The CDR3 DNA sequence: TGTGCCAGCTCACCCGTGGGGCCGACTTACTATGGCTACACCTTC. Translating gives CASSPVGPTYYGYTF.

This clone was counted a single time. CDR3 amino acids: CASSLDSLTGELFF. CDR3 DNA sequence: TGTGCCAGCAGCTTAGACAGCCTCACCGGGGAGCTGTTTTTT. This sequence joins TRBV7-2 and TRBJ2-2; D ambiguous. In germline, CDR1 is SGHTA, CDR2 FQGNSA. There are 14 residues in the CDR3. Trimming took off 1 base at V and 4 bases at J, with 7 bases between the two ends. The full variable domain, rest sourced from reference TRBV7-2 and TRBJ2-2, is GAGVSQSPSNKVTEKGKDVELRCDPISGHTALYWYRQSLGQGLEFLIYFQGNSAPDKSGLPSDRFSAERTGGSVSTLTIQRTQQEDSAVYLCASSLDSLTGELFFGEGSRLTVL.

This rearrangement joins TRBV7-8 to TRBJ2-1; TRBD1 matches 8 bases. V was clipped by 3 bases and J by 7 bases; unmatched bases: 14. Germline V gene sequence: CDR1 SGHVS, CDR2 FQNEAQ. The CDR3 has 17 residues. The CDR3 DNA is TGTGCCAGCAGCTTGTGGTATCAGGGGGCGGTTGGAAATGAGCAGTTCTTC. This encodes CASSLWYQGAVGNEQFF. Full variable domain (rest looked up from reference TRBV7-8 and TRBJ2-1): GAGVSQSPRYKVAKRGQDVALRCDPISGHVSLFWYQQALGQGPEFLTYFQNEAQLDKSGLPSDRFFAERPEGSVSTLKIQRTQQEDSAVYLCASSLWYQGAVGNEQFFGPGTRLTVL.

CDR3 residues: CASSRGQAGNQPQHF. The DNA for the CDR3 is TGCGCCAGCAGTCGGGGACAGGCGGGCAATCAGCCCCAGCATTTT. V gene TRBV10-2 combines with J gene TRBJ1-5; TRBD1 matches 8 bases. Germline assignment: CDR1 WSHSY and CDR2 SAAADI. J gave up 2 bases and V 5 bases, and 5 bases lay outside the gene matches. The length of the CDR3 is 15 residues.

V gene TRBV4-3 combines with J gene TRBJ1-1; no firm D call. V dropped 0 bases and J dropped 6 bases, with 8 bases sitting between them. The CDR3 extends over 13 amino acids. Germline-derived CDR1 and CDR2 are LGHNA and YSLEER. CDR3 in DNA: TGCGCCAGCAGCCAAGATCGGCAGGCTGAAGCTTTCTTT. Its protein is CASSQDRQAEAFF.

V and J are TRBV6-5 and TRBJ2-5; no clear D gene. Looked up from germline, CDR1 is MNHEY and CDR2 is SVGAGI. This CDR3 is built from 14 residues. Trimming took 0 bases from V and 5 from J, leaving 10 bases between them. The CDR3 is CASSYSTVMETQYF. The CDR3 DNA is TGTGCCAGCAGTTACTCTACAGTCATGGAGACCCAGTACTTC.